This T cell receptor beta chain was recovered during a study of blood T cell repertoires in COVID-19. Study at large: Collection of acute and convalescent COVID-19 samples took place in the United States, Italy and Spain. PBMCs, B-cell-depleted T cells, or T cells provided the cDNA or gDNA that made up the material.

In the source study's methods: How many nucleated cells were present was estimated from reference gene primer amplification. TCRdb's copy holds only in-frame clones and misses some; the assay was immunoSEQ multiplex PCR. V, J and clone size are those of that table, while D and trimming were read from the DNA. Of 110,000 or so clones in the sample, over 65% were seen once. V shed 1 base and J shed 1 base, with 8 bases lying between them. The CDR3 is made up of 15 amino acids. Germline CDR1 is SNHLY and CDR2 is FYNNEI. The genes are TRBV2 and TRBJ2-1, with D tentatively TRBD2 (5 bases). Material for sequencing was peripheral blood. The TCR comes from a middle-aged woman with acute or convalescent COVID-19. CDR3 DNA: TGTGCCAGCAGTGAAGTTCTAGCTTCCTACAATGAGCAGTTCTTC. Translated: CASSEVLASYNEQFF.